The present entry profiles one T cell receptor (beta chain) with its context. The antigen is unknown. Germline V gene sequence: CDR1 SGHTA, CDR2 FQGTGA. This CDR3 has 14 amino acids. Between the trimmed V and J ends, which lost 7 bases and 5 bases, there was a span of 12 bases. MiXCR re-clonotyped the PCR reads for TCRdb. The sample records 15,000 to 20,000 clones, 20% to 25% being singletons. Each patient came to thyroid surgery without any prior treatment (of any kind). This record comes from a study of metastatic and nonmetastatic thyroid tumors. Study findings and constraints: According to reports, the diversity of TCR beta was significantly higher in malignant thyroid tumors than in benign nodules, and this held in both blood and tumor samples.

Specimen: adjacent normal tissue. The receptor comes from a female donor with papillary thyroid cancer or a benign thyroid nodule (not recorded which). Some clones in this sample may be carry-over from other donors' samples. This chain links TRBV7-3 with TRBJ1-6; D is unclear. The CDR3 loop reads CASKAGSHNSPLHF. DNA for the CDR3: TGTGCCAGCAAGGCCGGATCCCATAATTCACCCCTCCACTTT. The complete variable domain, with remaining parts taken from reference TRBV7-3 and TRBJ1-6, reads GAGVSQTPSNKVTEKGKYVELRCDPISGHTALYWYRQSLGQGPEFLIYFQGTGAADDSGLPNDRFFAVRPEGSVSTLKIQRTERGDSAVYLCASKAGSHNSPLHFGNGTRLTVT.